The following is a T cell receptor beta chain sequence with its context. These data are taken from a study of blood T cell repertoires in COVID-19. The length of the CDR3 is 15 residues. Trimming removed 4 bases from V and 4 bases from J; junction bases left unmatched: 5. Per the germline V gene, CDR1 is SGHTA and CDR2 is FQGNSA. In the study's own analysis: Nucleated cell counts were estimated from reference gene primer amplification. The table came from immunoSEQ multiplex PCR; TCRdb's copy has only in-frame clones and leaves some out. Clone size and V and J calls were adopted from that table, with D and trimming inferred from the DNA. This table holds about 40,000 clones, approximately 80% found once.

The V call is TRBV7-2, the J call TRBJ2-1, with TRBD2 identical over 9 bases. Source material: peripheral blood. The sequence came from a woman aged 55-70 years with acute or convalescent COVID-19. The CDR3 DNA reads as TGTGCCAGCAGCTATGGGCGGGGGGGATACAATGAGCAGTTCTTC. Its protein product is CASSYGRGGYNEQFF.